A selection of T cell receptor beta chains follows, all from one sample in a study of monozygotic twins with inflammatory bowel disease. TCRdb re-called the 5' RACE reads; one entry per CDR3 protein, DNA not given. This sample's table has some 300,000 distinct CDR3 sequences. The sequenced material came from blood. All receptors come from a human donor with ulcerative colitis or Crohn's disease, or a healthy co-twin of an affected twin (not recorded which). Both conserved end residues are part of each CDR3.

J: TRBJ2-5
V: TRBV20-1
CDR3: CSASLTGGPETQYF

J: TRBJ2-3
V: TRBV7-9
CDR3: CASSLDVVDTQYF

J: TRBJ1-1
V: TRBV18
CDR3: CASSPRPKGVGTEAFF

J: TRBJ2-1
V: TRBV7-2
CDR3: CASSLSAGSYNEQFF

J: TRBJ2-1
V: TRBV12-3/TRBV12-4
CDR3: CASKLDRLINEQFF

J: TRBJ2-3
V: TRBV7-8
CDR3: CASSLFDPPDTQYF

J: TRBJ2-2
V: TRBV5-1
CDR3: CASSISTGELFF

J: TRBJ2-1
V: TRBV3-1
CDR3: CASSQVAGGSNEQFF

J: TRBJ1-5
V: TRBV5-5
CDR3: CASSSYDGYHQPQHF

J: TRBJ1-2
V: TRBV5-1
CDR3: CASSEEHPNYGYTF

J: TRBJ1-3
V: TRBV7-9
CDR3: CASSSPTVGNTIYF

J: TRBJ2-7
V: TRBV7-2
CDR3: CASSPQAFYEQYF

J: TRBJ2-3
V: TRBV7-2
CDR3: CASSLAPGLPADTQYF

J: TRBJ2-7
V: TRBV7-2
CDR3: CASSLAGGTFYEQYF

J: TRBJ2-7
V: TRBV4-3
CDR3: CASSQDTTYEQYF

J: TRBJ2-7
V: TRBV5-4
CDR3: CASSLDNVGEQYF

J: TRBJ2-7
V: TRBV4-3
CDR3: CASSQAYRGPYEQYF

J: TRBJ2-2
V: TRBV28
CDR3: CASRSGTGVAGELFF

J: TRBJ2-3
V: TRBV5-1
CDR3: CASSHRDRGADTQYF

J: TRBJ2-2
V: TRBV24-1
CDR3: CATSEPHRQFTGELFF

J: TRBJ2-5
V: TRBV7-3
CDR3: CASSAGTGRQETQYF

J: TRBJ2-7
V: TRBV15
CDR3: CATSTRAQGYYEQYF

J: TRBJ2-7
V: TRBV2
CDR3: CASNRDITTYEQYF

J: TRBJ2-7
V: TRBV27
CDR3: CASSTAGTYEQYF

J: TRBJ2-1
V: TRBV12-3/TRBV12-4
CDR3: CASTSAYNEQFF

J: TRBJ2-3
V: TRBV5-1
CDR3: CASSLAGGLFADTQYF

J: TRBJ1-2
V: TRBV6-6
CDR3: CASSHGQGMVGTLF

J: TRBJ1-1
V: TRBV27
CDR3: CASSLTVWQTGTEAFF

J: TRBJ1-2
V: TRBV5-1
CDR3: CASSGGQGSGYTF

J: TRBJ2-3
V: TRBV5-6
CDR3: CASSWGPIAGADTQYF

J: TRBJ2-7
V: TRBV20-1
CDR3: CSPNPSGTWQYF

J: TRBJ2-6
V: TRBV19
CDR3: CASRERLAASGANVLTF

J: TRBJ2-1
V: TRBV7-2
CDR3: CASRPGGPYNEQFF

J: TRBJ2-7
V: TRBV4-3
CDR3: CASSHKAGTGFHEQYF

J: TRBJ2-7
V: TRBV12-3/TRBV12-4
CDR3: CASSLRWGRRTYEQYF

J: TRBJ1-2
V: TRBV3-1
CDR3: CASSQDTQRANYGYTF

J: TRBJ2-7
V: TRBV30
CDR3: CAWSAAGTGTYEQYF

J: TRBJ2-7
V: TRBV15
CDR3: CATSRERLYEQYF

J: TRBJ1-5
V: TRBV4-3
CDR3: CASSQDWRGDSWEHF

J: TRBJ2-1
V: TRBV29-1
CDR3: CGATGSNEQFF

J: TRBJ1-2
V: TRBV18
CDR3: CASSPLGRGASNYGYTF

J: TRBJ1-3
V: TRBV19
CDR3: CASSWDSSGNTIYF

J: TRBJ1-6
V: TRBV7-2
CDR3: CASSLVAPRRGSPLHF

J: TRBJ2-7
V: TRBV5-1
CDR3: CASTGDSTYEQYF

J: TRBJ2-7
V: TRBV6-1
CDR3: CASSRLAGGPYEQYF

J: TRBJ1-2
V: TRBV6-5
CDR3: CASRFGTGIGYTF

J: TRBJ1-2
V: TRBV6-5
CDR3: CASSYNRRQLTNYGYTF

J: TRBJ2-7
V: TRBV7-2
CDR3: CASSPTGGGSYEQYF

J: TRBJ1-6
V: TRBV7-2
CDR3: CASSYPLDRTPLHF

J: TRBJ2-1
V: TRBV5-4
CDR3: CASSLALTGGNEQFF

J: TRBJ2-5
V: TRBV7-2
CDR3: CASSSAPRDRAKRPQYF

J: TRBJ2-7
V: TRBV7-2
CDR3: CASSLARQGSNEQYF

J: TRBJ1-5
V: TRBV12-3/TRBV12-4
CDR3: CASSPRGWGSQPQHF

J: TRBJ1-4
V: TRBV28
CDR3: CASRTGPDEKLFF

J: TRBJ2-3
V: TRBV6-2/TRBV6-3
CDR3: CASPSSVTDTQYF

J: TRBJ1-1
V: TRBV4-1
CDR3: CASSVIGQGNTEAFF

J: TRBJ2-1
V: TRBV6-5
CDR3: CASSSWAGGEDEQFF

J: TRBJ1-1
V: TRBV20-1
CDR3: CSAGSEGTEAFF

J: TRBJ2-3
V: TRBV9
CDR3: CASTSSGSGADTQYF

J: TRBJ2-2
V: TRBV12-3/TRBV12-4
CDR3: CASTVGLAGDGGPNTGELFF